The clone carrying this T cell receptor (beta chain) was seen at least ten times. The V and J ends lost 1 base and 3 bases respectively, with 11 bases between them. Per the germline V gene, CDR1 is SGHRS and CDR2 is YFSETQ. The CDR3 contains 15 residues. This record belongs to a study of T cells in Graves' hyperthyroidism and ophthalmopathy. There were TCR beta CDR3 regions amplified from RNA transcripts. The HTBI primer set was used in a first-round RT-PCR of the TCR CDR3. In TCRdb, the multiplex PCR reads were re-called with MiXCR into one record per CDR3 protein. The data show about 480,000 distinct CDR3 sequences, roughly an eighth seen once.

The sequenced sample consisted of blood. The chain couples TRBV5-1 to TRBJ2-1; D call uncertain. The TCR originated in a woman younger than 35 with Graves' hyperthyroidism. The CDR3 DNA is TGCGCCAGCAGCTTGACAACGTGGTACTACAATGAGCAGTTCTTC. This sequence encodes CASSLTTWYYNEQFF.